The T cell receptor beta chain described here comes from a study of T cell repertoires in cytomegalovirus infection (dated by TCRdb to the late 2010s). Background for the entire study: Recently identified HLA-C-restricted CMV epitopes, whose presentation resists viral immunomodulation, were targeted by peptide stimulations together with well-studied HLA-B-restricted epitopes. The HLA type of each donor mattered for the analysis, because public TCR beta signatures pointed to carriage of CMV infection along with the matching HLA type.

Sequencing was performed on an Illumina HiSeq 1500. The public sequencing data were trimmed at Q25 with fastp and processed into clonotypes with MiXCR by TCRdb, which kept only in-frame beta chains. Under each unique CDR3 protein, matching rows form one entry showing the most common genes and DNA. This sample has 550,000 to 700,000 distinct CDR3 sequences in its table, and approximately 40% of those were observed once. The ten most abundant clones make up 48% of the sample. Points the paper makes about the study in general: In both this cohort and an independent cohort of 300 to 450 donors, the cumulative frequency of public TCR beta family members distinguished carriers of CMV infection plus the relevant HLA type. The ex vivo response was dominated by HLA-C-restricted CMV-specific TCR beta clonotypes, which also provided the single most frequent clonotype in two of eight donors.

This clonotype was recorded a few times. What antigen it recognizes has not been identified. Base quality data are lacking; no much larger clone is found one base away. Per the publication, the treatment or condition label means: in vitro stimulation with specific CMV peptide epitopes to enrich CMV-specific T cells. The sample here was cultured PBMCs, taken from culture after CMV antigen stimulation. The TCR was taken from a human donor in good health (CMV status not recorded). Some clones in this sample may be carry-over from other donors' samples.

For the CDR3, the sequence is CASSFYRDRLFRGEKLFF. The DNA sequence reads TGTGCCAGCAGCTTTTACCGGGACAGATTATTTCGGGGTGAAAAACTGTTTTTT. The V and J genes are TRBV7-2 and TRBJ1-4; TRBD1 aligns with 7 central bases. Per the germline V gene, SGHTA is the CDR1 and FQGNSA is the CDR2. The germline V end is reduced by 3 bases and the J end by 7 bases; junction bases left unmatched: 17. Counted from cysteine to phenylalanine, this CDR3 has 18 amino acids. Of the read, only the CDR3 DNA is kept; its 54 bases are in frame from base 1. Beyond the CDR3, the reference TRBV7-2 and TRBJ1-4 genes provide the residues; the full variable domain reads: GAGVSQSPSNKVTEKGKDVELRCDPISGHTALYWYRQSLGQGLEFLIYFQGNSAPDKSGLPSDRFSAERTGGSVSTLTIQRTQQEDSAVYLCASSFYRDRLFRGEKLFFGSGTQLSVL.